This TCR beta chain stems from a study of shared clonotypes between healthy human individuals. This CDR3 has 13 amino acids. Trimming took 3 bases from V and 2 from J, leaving 7 bases between them. Germline V lookup: CDR1 SGHDN, CDR2 FVKESK. For every subset, genomic DNA was evenly distributed across several immunoSEQ plates. It was on ten immunoSEQ deep assay plates that unsorted PBMC DNA was sequenced. The method was immunoSEQ multiplex PCR; TCRdb's version includes in-frame clones alone and lacks a portion of them. The sample has a few hundred thousand clones, roughly 85% seen once. Healthy adults negative for HIV, lacking recent acute infections or vaccinations, served as donors.

The receptor's source is a woman aged 40 to 50 in good health. Some clones in this sample may be carry-over from other donors' samples. The gene calls are TRBV14 and TRBJ1-1, with D maybe TRBD1 (6 bases). Source material: PBMCs. As DNA, the CDR3 is TGTGCCAGCAGCCAGGGGGCCAACACTGAAGCTTTCTTT. Its protein product is CASSQGANTEAFF.